This T cell receptor beta chain was identified during a study of T-cell reconstitution after alpha-beta-depleted transplantation in children. This CDR3 region has 16 residues. Unmatched junction bases numbered 11, after V lost 5 bases and J lost 5 bases. Germline V gives CDR1 SGHNT, CDR2 YENEEA. Molecular barcoding with unique molecular identifiers was used for the TCRbeta library. TCRdb passed the PCR reads through MiXCR, listing each CDR3 protein once. The sample holds about 440,000 distinct CDR3 sequences, around two fifths seen once. This clonotype was recorded a few times. This receptor was taken from a girl aged 2 to 10 with aplastic anemia, due to receive a stem cell transplant. The chain couples TRBV11-3 to TRBJ2-1, with TRBD2 matching over 8 bases. This sample comprised PBMCs, obtained before TCRalphabeta/CD19-depleted stem cell transplant. The DNA for the CDR3 is TGTGCCAGCAGCCCCGGGGGGGGAACGTTAGACAATGAGCAGTTCTTC. This sequence encodes CASSPGGGTLDNEQFF.